This TCR beta chain was identified in a study of shared clonotypes between healthy human individuals. Regarding the study as a whole: In four donors, around 5% of naive CD4 clonotypes appeared in common. Memory subsets generally showed smaller estimated richness than naive subsets did.

This CDR3 comprises 12 residues. Germline values: CDR1 GTSNPN, CDR2 SVGIG (reference sequence). V was cut by 4 bases and J by 8 bases, with 9 bases left in between. Researchers ran the assay at a deep level. The data were produced by immunoSEQ multiplex PCR, yet TCRdb's version contains in-frame clones alone and is incomplete. Of 2 million to 2.5 million clones detected, approximately 95% appear once; the ten largest clones hold less than 0.15%. For this clone: Its antigen is as yet unknown.

The chain has TRBV30 and TRBJ1-6; D might be TRBD1 (6 bases). The source material was naive CD4+ T cells sorted from blood. Subset noted: CD45RA+ positively selected. The receptor's source is a man aged 18 to 29 in good health. CDR3 nucleotide sequence: TGTGCCTGGACCCGACAGGATTCACCCCTCCACTTT. Protein sequence: CAWTRQDSPLHF.